This T cell receptor beta chain was sequenced during a study of cytomegalovirus exposure and HLA in healthy donors (dated by TCRdb to the late 2010s). Turning to the overall study: According to an earlier analysis of around 600 of the donors, some 180 million T cells yielded some 120 million unique TCR beta sequences and around 300 Gb of sequence data. Rather than using new phenotypic data, the later analysis identified candidate immune exposures from TCR beta sequences and from how often those sequences occurred across donors. Besides the first cohort of 500 to 700 subjects, a separate validation cohort made up of roughly 120 different subjects was used. To predict cytomegalovirus infection status, the study brought together high-throughput TCR immunosequencing, statistical association of individual TCRs with disease status, and machine learning. All discovery cohort repertoires had been generated using a single sequencing platform. A later analysis re-analyzed previously published TCR beta repertoires from roughly 600 donors and added high-resolution HLA genotyping to study TCR occurrence patterns. Both class I and class II loci were covered by HLA typing, at four-digit resolution. Across approximately 420 genotyped donors of the cohort, an average of about 220,000 unique TCR beta nucleotide sequences per donor were sequenced, and approximately 17% of those sequences were non-productive. Typing coverage varied by locus: about 620-640 donors for A, B, C, DRB1 and DQB1; roughly 560 for DQA1; about 590 for DPA1; more than 450 for DPB1. Among the roughly 400 genotyped donors, approximately 82% belonged to the genetic ancestry cluster associated with self-reported Caucasian donors. An early release covering 500 to 750 HLA-typed donors comprised about 320 gigabases of sequencing data and roughly 86 million unique TCR sequences. Because of strong linkage in the cohort, a few DR-DQ haplotypes were treated as single units for association and clustering. The aim of the study was to test whether cataloging public T cell receptors could identify signatures of past pathogen exposure. The study used immunosequencing to profile the T cell repertoires of under 700 subjects and linked those repertoires to cytomegalovirus serostatus. An earlier analysis of several hundred of the donors applied high-throughput TCR beta sequencing to assess whether each TCR beta V gene segment acted as functional or pseudogenic. Donor age, sex, ethnicity and CMV serostatus were collected together with the repertoire data. Genome-wide SNP genotypes for about 60% of the roughly 700 donors were used in a later genetic analysis, which treated that subset as a discovery cohort.

Comment on this clone: Its binding antigen is unknown. The input lacks base qualities; no much larger clone sits a single base away.

The cohort consisted of 600 to 700 healthy bone marrow donors. At the time of sampling, every cohort member was nominally healthy, though immune exposures that went unrecorded were likely present. The donor tested CMV seronegative, placing the donor among the roughly 400 seronegative members of the cohort. Every donor gave a peripheral blood sample, and the peripheral blood mononuclear cells from that sample were used for TCR beta sequencing. The Qiagen DNeasy Blood Extraction Kit was used to extract genomic DNA from the blood cell samples. From the cysteine up to the phenylalanine, the CDR3 has a length of 15 residues. The CDR3 DNA has 45 bases and is translated from base 1. The germline ends are 15 bases apart after V is trimmed by 3 bases and J by 5 bases. The CDR1 and CDR2 encoded by the germline V gene (reference sequence) are SEHNR and FQNEAQ. What the work shows at the level of the full study, not this receptor alone: In a later analysis, HLA-associated TCR beta chains showed more clonal expansion and lower generation probabilities than non-associated chains that were equally common. A cluster of highly shared sequence variants was judged likely to be a technical artifact of the sequencing pipeline. According to a later analysis, TCR association rates differed among HLA loci, with DRB1 alleles showing the most associated TCRs and HLA-C alleles showing the fewest. The classifier was reported to diagnose cytomegalovirus status with high specificity and sensitivity in both the original cohort and the validation cohort. The cohort was sequenced for TCR beta chains only, and without alpha or paired-chain data the features that could be detected were limited. At a false discovery rate of 0.05, a later analysis linked 15,000 to 20,000 TCR beta sequences to specific HLA alleles. The presence/absence analyses assumed that sequencing depth was roughly uniform across donors, and that assumption may not be true. The earlier analysis of approximately 560 of the donors excluded about 16 rarely observed V segments, including chromosome 9 orphons, because counts were too low. The 87-base-pair reads could not distinguish some IMGT-functional V segments, including TRBV6-2 and TRBV6-3, so those segments were excluded. V-gene and J-gene trimming of TCR beta chains was associated with a missense DCLRE1C variant in a later genetic analysis, and the association was replicated in an independent cohort. A total of 150 to 200 TCR beta chains were listed by the study as associated with cytomegalovirus. In an earlier analysis of approximately 590 of the donors, most TCR beta V segments appeared in productive rearrangements about 87% or about 30% of the time, broadly matching IMGT annotations. In vitro tests confirmed that a few of the cytomegalovirus-associated TCR beta chains recognize cytomegalovirus antigens. Compared with the roughly 600-donor mean, donors in an Asian-associated ancestry cluster had fewer N-insertions in productive TCRs, according to a later genetic analysis. HLA typing was unavailable for some donors at each locus, so association tests used only the typed subset. According to the authors, the approach could potentially be generalized to other disease states and immunological phenotypes. For the cohort, immune exposure information was limited to CMV serostatus. In a later analysis, most CMV-associated TCR beta chains were found to appear HLA-restricted, with HLA associations seemingly driven largely by CMV exposure. A later analysis reported that several top co-occurrence clusters appeared linked to parvovirus B19, influenza, CMV and Epstein-Barr virus. A further reported finding was that TCR beta sequences accurately predicted the HLA-A and HLA-B alleles for most subjects in the first cohort. Assigning TCR associations to individual alleles was difficult when HLA alleles, especially DR and DQ, strongly co-occurred. Most TCR sequences were observed very rarely across donors, whereas some public TCRs were present in many individuals. Correlated functional status among segregating V segments might reflect linkage disequilibrium, but an unknown experimental factor could not be ruled out.

Libraries came from the immunoSEQ multiplex PCR assay. The multiplex PCR relied on a mix of 60 forward primers for TCR Vbeta segments and 13 reverse primers for TCR Jbeta segments. The CDR3 region of rearranged TCR beta genes was amplified from genomic DNA by a multiplex PCR assay. The Illumina HiSeq System was used to sequence the amplified TCR beta libraries as 87-base-pair reads. The study's own analysis went as follows. A later analysis counted tens of millions of unique TCR beta chains across the 666 repertoires, and roughly 10 million of these chains were shared by at least two donors. Raw reads were error-corrected and collapsed into unique sequences by a nearest-neighbor algorithm in which closely related sequences were merged to remove PCR and sequencing errors. CDR3 sequences were aligned to IMGT reference sequences to assign V, D and J gene segments. For a sequence to be retained, a match of at least six nucleotides was required to both a V gene segment and a J gene segment. Rearrangements were classified as productive when the CDR3 lacked stop codons and remained in frame with V and J, and all other rearrangements were classified as non-productive. Following IMGT convention, CDR3 was defined as the stretch from the second conserved V-encoded cysteine to the conserved J-encoded phenylalanine. In an earlier analysis of approximately 500 of the donors, sequences lacking an unambiguous match to a single V gene segment were excluded. In an earlier analysis of some 590 of the donors, a V segment was called functional when productive rearrangements were above 56.7%, and segregating when the standard deviation between donors exceeded 5%. To diagnose cytomegalovirus status from the catalog of TCR beta chain sequences, a statistical classification framework was built. A later analysis assigned V and J genes by comparing TCR nucleotide sequences with IMGT/GENE-DB human TR gene sequences. In a later analysis, CDR3 sequences and most-parsimonious VDJ recombination scenarios were assigned using the TCRdist pipeline. In a later analysis, every TCR beta chain was defined by the combination of its CDR3 amino acid sequence and its V-gene family, and reads without a unique V-gene family were dropped. In a later analysis, 450 to 600 highly shared, low-generation-probability nucleotide sequences were removed to address suspected cross-contamination and a sequencing artifact. In a later analysis, a clonal expansion index for each public chain was calculated from normalized within-repertoire ranks of inferred template counts. In a later analysis, generation probabilities were computed using a VDJ recombination model fitted to out-of-frame rearrangements, and the results were checked against IGoR. A later analysis scored TCR-TCR, TCR-HLA and TCR-CMV co-occurrence with hypergeometric tests, applying a repertoire-size bias correction to TCR pairs. To estimate false discovery rates, a later analysis permuted the HLA or CMV assignments 20 times. In a later analysis, co-occurring TCRs were grouped using DBSCAN, with TCRdist sequence similarity added in when clustering inside HLA-allele-positive subsets. Repertoires with fewer than 30,000 or more than 120,000 public chains were left out of co-occurrence clustering, as were a handful of repertoires with anomalous nucleotide sharing. As stored in TCRdb, this immuneACCESS dataset retains in-frame rearrangements with V and J assigned. A fraction of the clones does not appear; measured against another copy, unresolved V genes explain less than half of the discrepancy, and the remainder lacks a known reason. V and J calls and clone size follow that table, whereas D and trimming were derived from the DNA. The table for this sample lists approximately 100,000 clones; 65% to 80% of them were counted only once. 1.9% of the sample is held by the ten biggest clonotypes.

This clonotype originated in a woman between 40 and 50 years old in good health and CMV-seronegative. Here the chain combines TRBV7-9 and TRBJ2-3; matching of 6 bases hints at TRBD1 as the D gene. Input material: PBMCs. The DNA sequence is given as TGTGCCAGCAGCTTGACGACAGGTTTAGGAGATACGCAGTATTTT. The resulting protein is CASSLTTGLGDTQYF. Beyond the CDR3, the reference TRBV7-9 and TRBJ2-3 genes provide the residues; the full variable domain reads: DTGVSQNPRHKITKRGQNVTFRCDPISEHNRLYWYRQTLGQGPEFLTYFQNEAQLEKSRLLSDRFSAERPKGSFSTLEIQRTEQGDSAMYLCASSLTTGLGDTQYFGPGTRLTVL.